These T cell receptor beta chains were read from a single sample in a study of blood T cell repertoires in COVID-19. Only in-frame clones appear in the TCRdb table, and some are missing; sequencing was by immunoSEQ multiplex PCR. The sample gives 140,000 to 150,000 clones, 70% to 90% of which show up once; around 8% is in the top ten. The sequenced sample was peripheral blood. These TCRs come from a woman aged 60-75 years with COVID-19, enrolled during active disease. The CDR3 runs from the conserved cysteine through the conserved F or W. Each record gives: J gene, clone size, V gene, D gene, CDR3 DNA, CDR3 protein. A D gene is named only where the DNA matches it firmly. Clone size is stated in some rows and not others, as once, few, many or a class when expanded.

j_gene: TRBJ2-3
abundance: .
v_gene: TRBV5-4
d_gene: TRBD2
CDR3nt: TGTGCCAGCAGCCAAGCGGGGGCCGGGGTGGATACGCAGTATTTT
CDR3aa: CASSQAGAGVDTQYF

j_gene: TRBJ1-2
abundance: .
v_gene: TRBV13
d_gene: TRBD1
CDR3nt: TGTGCCAGCAGCCTGGGGACAGGGTCAAACTATGGCTACACCTTC
CDR3aa: CASSLGTGSNYGYTF

j_gene: TRBJ1-5
abundance: .
v_gene: TRBV28
d_gene: .
CDR3nt: TGTGCCAGCGAGAGTAGCAATCAGCCCCAGCATTTT
CDR3aa: CASESSNQPQHF

j_gene: TRBJ2-7
abundance: .
v_gene: TRBV5-1
d_gene: .
CDR3nt: TGCGCCAGCAGCCCAGGGACTCCCAGGTACGAGCAGTACTTC
CDR3aa: CASSPGTPRYEQYF

j_gene: TRBJ1-1
abundance: few
v_gene: TRBV4-1
d_gene: .
CDR3nt: TGCGCCAGCAGTCGGAACAGAGAGCACACTGAAGCTTTCTTT
CDR3aa: CASSRNREHTEAFF

j_gene: TRBJ1-2
abundance: .
v_gene: TRBV10-3
d_gene: .
CDR3nt: TGTGCCATCAGTGGGGGCGAGGCATATGGCTACACCTTC
CDR3aa: CAISGGEAYGYTF

j_gene: TRBJ1-5
abundance: .
v_gene: TRBV18
d_gene: .
CDR3nt: TGTGCCAGCTCAGCCGAACAGGTATATAGCAATCAGCCCCAGCATTTT
CDR3aa: CASSAEQVYSNQPQHF

j_gene: TRBJ2-7
abundance: few
v_gene: TRBV19
d_gene: .
CDR3nt: TGTGCCAGTAGTATAGGAGGAACCTGGGAGCAGTACTTC
CDR3aa: CASSIGGTWEQYF

j_gene: TRBJ2-1
abundance: .
v_gene: TRBV6-5
d_gene: .
CDR3nt: TGTGCCAGCACGGCCTACAATGAGCAGTTCTTC
CDR3aa: CASTAYNEQFF

j_gene: TRBJ2-7
abundance: once
v_gene: TRBV6-5
d_gene: TRBD2
CDR3nt: TGTGCCAGCAGTTCGGGGGGATACGAGCAGTACTTC
CDR3aa: CASSSGGYEQYF

j_gene: TRBJ2-3
abundance: .
v_gene: TRBV28
d_gene: .
CDR3nt: TGTGCCAGCACCCAAGGGGGCATCGGGACTAGTCTAGATACGCAGTATTTT
CDR3aa: CASTQGGIGTSLDTQYF

j_gene: TRBJ1-5
abundance: few
v_gene: TRBV7-8
d_gene: TRBD1
CDR3nt: TGTGCCAGCAGCTTGCTGACAGGGCTTAATCAGCCCCAGCATTTT
CDR3aa: CASSLLTGLNQPQHF

j_gene: TRBJ2-1
abundance: .
v_gene: TRBV4-3
d_gene: .
CDR3nt: TGCGCCAGCAGCCCAGGAATTGGCAATGAGCAGTTCTTC
CDR3aa: CASSPGIGNEQFF

j_gene: TRBJ1-2
abundance: many
v_gene: TRBV3-1/TRBV3-2
d_gene: .
CDR3nt: TGTGCCAGCAGCCCGACATCCCGCTATGGCTACACCTTC
CDR3aa: CASSPTSRYGYTF

j_gene: TRBJ1-1
abundance: .
v_gene: TRBV10-3
d_gene: .
CDR3nt: TGTGCCATCAGTGACAGGGCAACCACTGAAGCTTTCTTT
CDR3aa: CAISDRATTEAFF

j_gene: TRBJ2-7
abundance: .
v_gene: TRBV2
d_gene: TRBD1
CDR3nt: TGTGCCAGCAGTCTTACAGGGGCAGCCTCCTTC
CDR3aa: CASSLTGAASF

j_gene: TRBJ2-1
abundance: .
v_gene: TRBV7-8
d_gene: TRBD2
CDR3nt: TGTGCCAGCAGCGCGGGAGCTCGAGGGGCCTACAATGAGCAGTTCTTC
CDR3aa: CASSAGARGAYNEQFF

j_gene: TRBJ1-3
abundance: .
v_gene: TRBV3-1/TRBV3-2
d_gene: .
CDR3nt: TGTGCCACGACGCAGGGAGGCGGAAACACCATATATTTT
CDR3aa: CATTQGGGNTIYF

j_gene: TRBJ1-5
abundance: .
v_gene: TRBV4-1
d_gene: .
CDR3nt: TGCGCCAGCAGCCAAGACGAAGGGGTTCGGGGCAATCAGCCCCAGCATTTT
CDR3aa: CASSQDEGVRGNQPQHF

j_gene: TRBJ2-1
abundance: .
v_gene: TRBV6-6
d_gene: .
CDR3nt: TGTGCCAGCAGTTACCTCGGGACTTCCTACAATGAGCAGTTCTTC
CDR3aa: CASSYLGTSYNEQFF